The 25 T cell receptor beta chains below come from one sample, sequenced in a study of OX40 agonist ivuxolimab in advanced cancers. Libraries were prepared by immunoSEQ multiplex PCR; TCRdb keeps only in-frame clonotypes and omits some of them. The sample contains approximately 58,000 clones, about 83% of which appear only once. The sequencing here drew on CD4+ or CD8+ T cells sorted from blood, taken in a trial of the OX40 agonist ivuxolimab. These receptors all come from an adult with an advanced solid tumor such as melanoma, head and neck, liver or kidney cancer.

The chain couples TRBV30 to TRBJ1-2; D remains unclear. The CDR3 covers 16 residues. From germline, CDR1 is GTSNPN and CDR2 SVGIG (reference sequence). The V end lost 1 base, the J end lost 1 base, and 16 bases lay between the germline ends. DNA of the CDR3: TGTGCCTGGAGTGGTTTTCACTCGGGTGATAACTATGGCTACACCTTC. This gives the protein CAWSGFHSGDNYGYTF.

The gene calls are TRBV7-3 and TRBJ1-5; D gene unclear. In germline, CDR1 is SGHTA, CDR2 FQGTGA. V was pared by 2 bases and J by 8 bases, with 10 bases between. This CDR3 comprises 13 residues. The CDR3 DNA is TGTGCCAGCAGCTTAGCTCCCTTTGAGCCCCAGCATTTT. It translates to CASSLAPFEPQHF.

The genes are TRBV7-3 and TRBJ2-5; the match to TRBD2 covers 9 bases. The V segment lost 5 bases and the J segment 5 bases; nucleotides outside the gene matches: 12. This CDR3 region has 16 residues. Per germline, CDR1 SGHTA and CDR2 FQGTGA. The CDR3 DNA reads as TGTGCCAGCAGCCCCCACCCCAAGCGGGGGGCGGAGACCCAGTACTTC. Translating it yields CASSPHPKRGAETQYF.

The V and J genes are TRBV2 and TRBJ1-5; D gene ambiguous. The CDR3 totals 15 residues. The germline V gene has CDR1 SNHLY and CDR2 FYNNEI. V lost 7 bases and J lost 0, with 13 bases in between. The CDR3 is CASNPGPSSNQPQHF. DNA of the CDR3: TGTGCCAGCAACCCTGGGCCTTCTAGCAATCAGCCCCAGCATTTT. Variable domain in full (rest from reference TRBV2 and TRBJ1-5): EPEVTQTPSHQVTQMGQEVILRCVPISNHLYFYWYRQILGQKVEFLVSFYNNEISEKSEIFDDQFSVERPDGSNFTLKIRSTKLEDSAMYFCASNPGPSSNQPQHFGDGTRLSIL.

The chain carries TRBV5-1 and TRBJ2-7; D is undetermined. The CDR3 length is 12 residues. The V and J ends lost 0 bases and 8 bases respectively, with 9 bases between them. Looked up from germline, CDR1 is SGHRS and CDR2 is YFSETQ. This CDR3 reads CASSLEQHQQYF. CDR3 in DNA: TGCGCCAGCAGCTTGGAACAGCATCAGCAGTACTTC.

The V and J genes are TRBV28 and TRBJ1-5, with D possibly TRBD1 on 5 matching bases. CDR1 is MDHEN, CDR2 SYDVKM, per germline. CDR3 size: 16 residues. V lost 6 bases, J lost 0 bases, and 15 bases lay in between. The chain's CDR3 is CASRTLGGYSNQPQHF. The DNA for the CDR3 is TGTGCCAGCAGGACGTTGGGGGGTTATAGCAATCAGCCCCAGCATTTT.

This clone has only a few counts. The chain links TRBV28 to TRBJ2-2; D perhaps matches TRBD2 (7 bases). Between the trimmed V and J ends, which lost 2 bases and 2 bases, there was a span of 12 bases. This CDR3 has 16 amino acids. The germline CDR1 and CDR2 sequences are MDHEN and SYDVKM. CDR3 protein: CASSLAGATNTGELFF. The CDR3 region has the DNA TGTGCCAGCAGTTTAGCGGGGGCCACAAACACCGGGGAGCTGTTTTTT.

A few counts support this clone. CDR3 coding DNA: TGCGCCAGCAGCACCCCCGTCAGGGGCAGGGCAGATGGAAACACCATATATTTT. This gives the protein CASSTPVRGRADGNTIYF. This rearrangement joins TRBV4-1 to TRBJ1-3, with D perhaps matching TRBD1 (6 bases). Germline CDR1 is MGHRA and CDR2 is YSYEKL. The ends were cut back, 5 bases at V and 3 bases at J, with 23 bases in the middle. The CDR3 sequence is 18 residues long.

CDR3 loop: CASSFDIGEQYF. CDR3 in DNA: TGTGCCAGCAGCTTTGACATAGGCGAGCAGTACTTC. This rearrangement joins TRBV7-9 to TRBJ2-7; no reliable D call. The ends were cut back, 3 bases at V and 6 bases at J, with 9 bases in the middle. The germline gives CDR1 SEHNR, CDR2 FQNEAQ (reference sequence). This CDR3 region has 12 residues.

The gene calls are TRBV4-3 and TRBJ1-6; a weak D match, TRBD1 (5 bases). Trimming took 0 bases from V and 11 from J, leaving 14 bases between them. Germline CDR1 is LGHNA and CDR2 is YSLEER. The CDR3 totals 15 residues. The CDR3 region is CASSQELVRDAPLHF. The CDR3 bases are TGCGCCAGCAGCCAAGAGTTGGTTCGGGACGCACCCCTCCACTTT.

This sequence joins TRBV25-1 and TRBJ2-3; 8 positions agree with TRBD1. Germline V gene lookup returns CDR1 MGHDK and CDR2 SYGVNS. The V segment lost 4 bases and the J segment 6 bases; nucleotides outside the gene matches: 6. The CDR3 has 14 amino acids. Here the CDR3 DNA reads TGTGCCAGCAGTGGAGACAGGGGTTTGGATACGCAGTATTTT. It translates to CASSGDRGLDTQYF.

This clone showed up just a few times. V and J are TRBV11-3 and TRBJ2-2; 12 bases line up with TRBD2. Germline CDR1 and CDR2: SGHNT and YENEEA. The CDR3 length is 20 residues. With 1 base clipped from V and 1 base from J, the junction kept 10 bases outside the gene matches. The CDR3 DNA sequence: TGTGCCAGCAGCTTAGTGGCGGAGGCTAGCGGGGGGGAGAACACCGGGGAGCTGTTTTTT. Translated: CASSLVAEASGGENTGELFF.

V gene TRBV30 combines with J gene TRBJ2-7; 8 bases are a match to TRBD1. Germline V gene sequence: CDR1 GTSNPN, CDR2 SVGIG (reference sequence). V gave up 5 bases and J gave up 9 bases; unmatched junction bases: 12. CDR3 size: 13 residues. The DNA for the CDR3 is TGTGCCTGGGCCCGCCCGACAGGGGTTAGGCAGTACTTC. Its protein is CAWARPTGVRQYF.

This rearrangement joins TRBV5-6 to TRBJ1-5, with a tentative D call TRBD1 (6 bases). The CDR3 has 13 amino acids. Trimming cost V 6 bases and J 7 bases, with 14 bases left between them. Germline CDR1 and CDR2: SGHDT and YYEEEE. The DNA for the CDR3 is TGTGCCAGCAACTGGGGGCAGGGGCAGCCCCAGCATTTT. This sequence encodes CASNWGQGQPQHF.

V gene TRBV5-1 combines with J gene TRBJ1-6; a weak D match, TRBD1 (6 bases). V shed 0 bases and J shed 6 bases, with 22 bases lying between them. Per the germline V gene, CDR1 is SGHRS and CDR2 is YFSETQ. The CDR3 is 19 amino acids. The CDR3 here is CASSLEPAFAGVSNSPLHF. DNA for the CDR3: TGCGCCAGCAGCTTGGAGCCCGCCTTTGCAGGGGTCTCTAATTCACCCCTCCACTTT. Supplemented by reference TRBV5-1 and TRBJ1-6, the full variable domain reads KAGVTQTPRYLIKTRGQQVTLSCSPISGHRSVSWYQQTPGQGLQFLFEYFSETQRNKGNFPGRFSGRQFSNSRSEMNVSTLELGDSALYLCASSLEPAFAGVSNSPLHFGNGTRLTVT.

The V gene is TRBV1, the J gene TRBJ1-5; TRBD1, the table's D call, was not compared with the DNA. TRBV1 is termed a pseudogene. The CDR3 extends over 16 amino acids. CDR3 region: CTSSQETDREGQPQHF. CDR3 in DNA: TGCACCAGCAGCCAAGAAACGGACAGGGAGGGTCAGCCCCAGCATTTT.

The rearrangement links TRBV4-1 to TRBJ2-2; tentatively, D is TRBD2 (6 bases). Per the germline V gene, CDR1 is MGHRA and CDR2 is YSYEKL. Trimming shortened V by 3 bases and J by 1 base, and 12 bases separated the two germline ends. There are 16 residues in the CDR3. The CDR3 DNA reads TGCGCCAGCAGCCAGACCGGGACTCAGAACACCGGGGAGCTGTTTTTT. It is translated as CASSQTGTQNTGELFF.

The CDR3 sequence: CASSLTAGPTDTQYF. The CDR3 DNA reads TGTGCCAGCAGCTTAACGGCCGGGCCGACAGATACGCAGTATTTT. J is TRBJ2-3 and V is TRBV7-3, with D unclear. Germline CDR1 reads SGHTA; CDR2 reads FQGTGA. V lost 0 bases and J 3 bases, leaving 10 bases between the germline ends. The CDR3 loop spans 15 amino acids. Full variable domain (missing parts from reference TRBV7-3 and TRBJ2-3): GAGVSQTPSNKVTEKGKYVELRCDPISGHTALYWYRQSLGQGPEFLIYFQGTGAADDSGLPNDRFFAVRPEGSVSTLKIQRTERGDSAVYLCASSLTAGPTDTQYFGPGTRLTVL.

The table lists this clone with a few counts. This chain joins TRBV7-9 and TRBJ1-6; D remains ambiguous. Germline-derived CDR1 and CDR2 are SEHNR and FQNEAQ (reference sequence). This CDR3 region has 13 residues. V was clipped by 2 bases and J by 8 bases, with 7 bases between them. The CDR3 here is CASSLLADSPLHF. CDR3 DNA: TGTGCCAGCAGCTTATTGGCCGATTCACCCCTCCACTTT.

The gene calls are TRBV9 and TRBJ2-5; D possibly uses TRBD1 or TRBD2 (5 bases each). In germline, CDR1 is SGDLS, CDR2 YYNGEE. The CDR3 is 16 amino acids. The ends were cut back, 0 bases at V and 2 bases at J, with 14 bases in the middle. In nucleotides, the CDR3 is TGTGCCAGCAGCGTAGACATCGGATGGGGGCAAGAGACCCAGTACTTC. Translated: CASSVDIGWGQETQYF. Full variable domain (outside the CDR3, taken from reference TRBV9 and TRBJ2-5): DSGVTQTPKHLITATGQRVTLRCSPRSGDLSVYWYQQSLDQGLQFLIQYYNGEERAKGNILERFSAQQFPDLHSELNLSSLELGDSALYFCASSVDIGWGQETQYFGPGTRLLVL.

This clone was counted a single time. This sequence joins TRBV6-1 and TRBJ2-3, with a possible D match to TRBD1 (5 bases). V was shortened by 6 bases and J by 0 bases, with 7 bases between the two germline ends. This CDR3 spans 13 amino acids. CDR1 and CDR2 from the germline V gene are MNHNS and SASEGT. CDR3 bases: TGTGCCAGCAGGCGACAGAGCACAGATACGCAGTATTTT. It encodes CASRRQSTDTQYF.

The rearrangement joins TRBV18 to TRBJ2-2, with D uncertain. The CDR3 covers 16 residues. Trimming shortened V by 6 bases and J by 2 bases, and 16 bases separated the two germline ends. Looked up from germline, CDR1 is KGHSH and CDR2 is LQKENI. The CDR3 DNA is TGTGCCAGCTCTCCTCGGGCCTCACCAAACACCGGGGAGCTGTTTTTT. Residues: CASSPRASPNTGELFF.

This chain links TRBV6-5 with TRBJ1-2; possible D gene TRBD1, 5 bases. The V end lost 5 bases, the J end lost 4 bases, and 11 bases lay between the germline ends. CDR3 length equals 13 residues. The germline gives CDR1 MNHEY, CDR2 SVGAGI. CDR3 protein: CASSRDLSYGYTF. CDR3 in DNA: TGTGCCAGCAGTAGGGACCTGAGCTATGGCTACACCTTC.

V is TRBV7-3 and J is TRBJ2-2, with 7 nucleotides matching TRBD1. With V trimmed by 3 bases and J by 3 bases, 4 bases remained unmatched. CDR1 SGHTA and CDR2 FQGTGA come from the germline V gene. The CDR3 has 15 residues. Here the CDR3 reads CASSLGTVDTGELFF. CDR3 DNA: TGTGCCAGCAGCTTGGGGACAGTGGACACCGGGGAGCTGTTTTTT.

The J gene is TRBJ2-5, the V gene TRBV7-9, with 8 bases matching TRBD1. Germline CDR1 and CDR2: SEHNR and FQNEAQ (reference sequence). The CDR3 extends over 15 amino acids. V was clipped by 4 bases and J by 1 base; unmatched bases: 5. The CDR3 bases are TGTGCCAGCAGCTGGGATACAGGGGGCCAAGAGACCCAGTACTTC. Protein product: CASSWDTGGQETQYF.